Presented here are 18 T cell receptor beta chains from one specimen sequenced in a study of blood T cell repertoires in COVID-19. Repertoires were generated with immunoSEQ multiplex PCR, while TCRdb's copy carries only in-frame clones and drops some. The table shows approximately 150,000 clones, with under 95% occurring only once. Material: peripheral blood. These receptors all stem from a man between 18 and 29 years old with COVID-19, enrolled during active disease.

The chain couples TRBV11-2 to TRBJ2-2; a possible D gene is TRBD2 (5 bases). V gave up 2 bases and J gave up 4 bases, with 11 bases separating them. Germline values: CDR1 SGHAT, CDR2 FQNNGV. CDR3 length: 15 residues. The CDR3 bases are TGTGCCAGCAGCTTACGGGGTCAAGGCACCGGGGAGCTGTTTTTT. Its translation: CASSLRGQGTGELFF. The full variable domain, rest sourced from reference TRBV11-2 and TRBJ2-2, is EAGVAQSPRYKIIEKRQSVAFWCNPISGHATLYWYQQILGQGPKLLIQFQNNGVVDDSQLPKDRFSAERLKGVDSTLKIQPAKLEDSAVYLCASSLRGQGTGELFFGEGSRLTVL.

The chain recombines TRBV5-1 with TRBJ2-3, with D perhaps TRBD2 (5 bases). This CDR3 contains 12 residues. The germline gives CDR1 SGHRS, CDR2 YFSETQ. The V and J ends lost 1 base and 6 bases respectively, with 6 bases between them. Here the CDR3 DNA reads TGCGCCAGCAGCTTGTGGAGGGATACGCAGTATTTT. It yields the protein CASSLWRDTQYF.

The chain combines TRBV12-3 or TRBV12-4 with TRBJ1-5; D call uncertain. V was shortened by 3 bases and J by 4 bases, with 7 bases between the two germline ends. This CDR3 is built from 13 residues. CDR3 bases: TGTGCCAGCAGTTTTGGAGCGAATCAGCCCCAGCATTTT. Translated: CASSFGANQPQHF.

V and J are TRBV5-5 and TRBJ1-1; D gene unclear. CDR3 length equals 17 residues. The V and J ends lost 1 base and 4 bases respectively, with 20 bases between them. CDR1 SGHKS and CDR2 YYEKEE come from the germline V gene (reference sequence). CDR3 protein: CASSLPEKESWSTEAFF. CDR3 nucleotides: TGTGCCAGCAGCTTGCCCGAAAAGGAGAGTTGGTCCACTGAAGCTTTCTTT.

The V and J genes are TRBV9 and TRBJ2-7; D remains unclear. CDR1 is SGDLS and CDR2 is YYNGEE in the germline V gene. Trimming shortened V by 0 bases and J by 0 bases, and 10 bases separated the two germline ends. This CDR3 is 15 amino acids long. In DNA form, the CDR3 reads TGTGCCAGCAGCGTAGCCCCCTCCCTCTCCTACGAGCAGTACTTC. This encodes CASSVAPSLSYEQYF.

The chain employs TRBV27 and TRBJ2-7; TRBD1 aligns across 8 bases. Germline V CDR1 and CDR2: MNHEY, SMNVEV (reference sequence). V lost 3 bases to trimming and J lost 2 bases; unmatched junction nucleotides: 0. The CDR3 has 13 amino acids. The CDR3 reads CASSLTGAYEQYF. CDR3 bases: TGTGCCAGCAGTTTGACAGGGGCCTACGAGCAGTACTTC.

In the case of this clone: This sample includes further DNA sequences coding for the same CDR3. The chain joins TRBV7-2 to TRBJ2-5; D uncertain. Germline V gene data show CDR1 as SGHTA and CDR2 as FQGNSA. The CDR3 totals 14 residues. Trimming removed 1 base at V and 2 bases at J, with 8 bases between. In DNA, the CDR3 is TGTGCCAGCAGCTTAGTATCAGGTCAAGAGACCCAGTACTTC. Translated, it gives CASSLVSGQETQYF.

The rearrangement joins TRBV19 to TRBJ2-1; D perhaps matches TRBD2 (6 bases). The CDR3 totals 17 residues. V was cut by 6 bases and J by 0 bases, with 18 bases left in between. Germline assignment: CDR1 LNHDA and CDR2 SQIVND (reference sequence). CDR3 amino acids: CASSRAAGSLSYNEQFF. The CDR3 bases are TGTGCCAGTAGCCGGGCCGCCGGGAGTCTCTCCTACAATGAGCAGTTCTTC.

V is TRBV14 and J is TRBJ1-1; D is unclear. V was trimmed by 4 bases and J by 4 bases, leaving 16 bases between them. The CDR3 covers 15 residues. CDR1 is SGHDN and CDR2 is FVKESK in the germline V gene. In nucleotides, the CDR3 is TGTGCCAGCAGCCCCCTAAGCCCAGGCGCCACTGAAGCTTTCTTT. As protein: CASSPLSPGATEAFF.

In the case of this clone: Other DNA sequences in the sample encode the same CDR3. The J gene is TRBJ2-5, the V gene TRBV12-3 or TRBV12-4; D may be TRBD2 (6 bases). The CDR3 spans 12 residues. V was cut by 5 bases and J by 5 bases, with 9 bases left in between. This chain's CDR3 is CASSLRGETQYF. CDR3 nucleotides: TGTGCCAGCAGTCTCCGGGGGGAGACCCAGTACTTC.

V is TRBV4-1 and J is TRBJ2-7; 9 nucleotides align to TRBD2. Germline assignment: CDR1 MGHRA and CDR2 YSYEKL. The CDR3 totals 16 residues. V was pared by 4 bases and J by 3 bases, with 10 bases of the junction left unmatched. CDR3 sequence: CASSLLERTSVYEQYF. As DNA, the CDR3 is TGCGCCAGCAGCCTTTTGGAAAGGACTAGCGTCTACGAGCAGTACTTC.

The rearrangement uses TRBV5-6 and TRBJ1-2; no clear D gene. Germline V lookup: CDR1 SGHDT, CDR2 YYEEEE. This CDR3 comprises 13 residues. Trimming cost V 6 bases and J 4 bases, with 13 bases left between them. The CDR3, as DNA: TGTGCCAGCATCAGAGGACGGGGCTATGGCTACACCTTC. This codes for CASIRGRGYGYTF. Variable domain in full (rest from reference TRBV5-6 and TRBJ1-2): DAGVTQSPTHLIKTRGQQVTLRCSPKSGHDTVSWYQQALGQGPQFIFQYYEEEERQRGNFPDRFSGHQFPNYSSELNVNALLLGDSALYLCASIRGRGYGYTFGSGTRLTVV.

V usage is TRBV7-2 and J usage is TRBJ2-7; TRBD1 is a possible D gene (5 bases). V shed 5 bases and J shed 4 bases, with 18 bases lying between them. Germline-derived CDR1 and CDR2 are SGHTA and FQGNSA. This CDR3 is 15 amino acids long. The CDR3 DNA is TGTGCCAGCAGCCCCGGCAGGGCAGGAAGGTACGAGCAGTACTTC. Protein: CASSPGRAGRYEQYF.

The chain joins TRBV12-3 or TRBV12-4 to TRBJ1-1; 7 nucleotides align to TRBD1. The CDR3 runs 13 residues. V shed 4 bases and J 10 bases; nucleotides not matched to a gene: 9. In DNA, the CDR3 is TGTGCCAGCAGTTACAGGGGCCCCGGGGGAGCTTTCTTT. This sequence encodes CASSYRGPGGAFF.

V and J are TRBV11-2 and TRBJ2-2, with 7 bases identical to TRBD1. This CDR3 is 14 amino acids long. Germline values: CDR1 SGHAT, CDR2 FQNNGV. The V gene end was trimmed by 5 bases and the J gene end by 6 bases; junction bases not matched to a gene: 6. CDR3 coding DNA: TGTGCCAGCAGCCAGACAGGGTTTTCCGGGGAGCTGTTTTTT. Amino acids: CASSQTGFSGELFF. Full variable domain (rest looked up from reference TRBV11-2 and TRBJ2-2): EAGVAQSPRYKIIEKRQSVAFWCNPISGHATLYWYQQILGQGPKLLIQFQNNGVVDDSQLPKDRFSAERLKGVDSTLKIQPAKLEDSAVYLCASSQTGFSGELFFGEGSRLTVL.

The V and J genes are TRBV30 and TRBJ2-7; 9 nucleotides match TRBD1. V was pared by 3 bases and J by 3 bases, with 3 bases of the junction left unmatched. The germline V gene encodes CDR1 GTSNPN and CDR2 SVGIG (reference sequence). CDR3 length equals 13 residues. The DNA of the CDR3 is TGTGCCTGGAGCACGGGACAGGGCTACGAGCAGTACTTC. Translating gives CAWSTGQGYEQYF.

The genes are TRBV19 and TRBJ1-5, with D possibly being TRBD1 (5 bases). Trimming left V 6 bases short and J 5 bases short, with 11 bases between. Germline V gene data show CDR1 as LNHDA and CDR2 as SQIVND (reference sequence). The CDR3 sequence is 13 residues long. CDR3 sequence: CASRSDTYQPQHF. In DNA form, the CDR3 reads TGTGCCAGTAGATCGGACACATATCAGCCCCAGCATTTT.

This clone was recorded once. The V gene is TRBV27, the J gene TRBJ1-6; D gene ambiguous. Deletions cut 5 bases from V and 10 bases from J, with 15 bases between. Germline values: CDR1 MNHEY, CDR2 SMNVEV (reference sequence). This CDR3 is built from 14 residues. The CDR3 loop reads CASSVRNSGSPLHF. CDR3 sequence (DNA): TGTGCCAGCAGTGTAAGGAATTCAGGCTCACCCCTCCACTTT.